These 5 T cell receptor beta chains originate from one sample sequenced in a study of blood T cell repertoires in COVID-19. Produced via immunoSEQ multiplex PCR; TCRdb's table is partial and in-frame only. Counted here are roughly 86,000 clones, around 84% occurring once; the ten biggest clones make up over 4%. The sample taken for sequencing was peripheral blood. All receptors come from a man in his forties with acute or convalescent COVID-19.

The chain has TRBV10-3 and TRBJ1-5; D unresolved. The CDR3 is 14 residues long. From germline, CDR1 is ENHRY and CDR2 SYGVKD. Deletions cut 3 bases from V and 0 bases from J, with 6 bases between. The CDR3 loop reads CAISDRISNQPQHF. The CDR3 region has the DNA TGTGCCATCAGTGACAGAATTAGCAATCAGCCCCAGCATTTT.

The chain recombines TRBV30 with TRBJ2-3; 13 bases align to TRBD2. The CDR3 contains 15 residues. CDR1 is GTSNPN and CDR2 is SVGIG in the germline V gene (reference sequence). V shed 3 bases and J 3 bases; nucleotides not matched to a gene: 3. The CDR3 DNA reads TGTGCCTGGAGACTAGCGGGAGGGATGACAGATACGCAGTATTTT. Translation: CAWRLAGGMTDTQYF.

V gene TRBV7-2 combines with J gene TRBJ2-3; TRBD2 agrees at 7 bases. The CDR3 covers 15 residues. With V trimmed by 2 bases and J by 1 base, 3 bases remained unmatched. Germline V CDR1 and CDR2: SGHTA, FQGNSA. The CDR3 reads CASSLSGDRTDTQYF. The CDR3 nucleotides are TGTGCCAGCAGCTTAAGCGGGGACCGCACAGATACGCAGTATTTT.

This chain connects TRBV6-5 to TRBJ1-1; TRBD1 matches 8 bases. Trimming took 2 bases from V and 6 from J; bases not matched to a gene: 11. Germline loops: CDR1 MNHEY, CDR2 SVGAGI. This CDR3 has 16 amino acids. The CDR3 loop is CASSYLGTGLDAEAFF. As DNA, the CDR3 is TGTGCCAGCAGTTACCTGGGGACAGGATTAGACGCTGAAGCTTTCTTT.

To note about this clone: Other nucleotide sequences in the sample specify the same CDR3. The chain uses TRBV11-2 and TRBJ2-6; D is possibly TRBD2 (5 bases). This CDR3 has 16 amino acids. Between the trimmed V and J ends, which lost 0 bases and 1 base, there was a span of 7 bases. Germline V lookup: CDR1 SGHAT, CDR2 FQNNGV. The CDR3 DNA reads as TGTGCCAGCAGCTTAGAAGGCGGGTCTGGGGCCAACGTCCTGACTTTC. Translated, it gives CASSLEGGSGANVLTF.